The 3 T cell receptor beta chains below all came from one sample that was sequenced in a study of blood T cells in healthy people across ages (dated by TCRdb to between 2014 and 2017). The library was prepared using 5' RACE. The reads were generated on an Illumina HiSeq 2500. A second PCR of about 6 to 11 cycles was performed with a sample-barcoded 5' primer and a J-beta primer mix. The public sequencing data were trimmed at Q25 with fastp and processed into clonotypes with MiXCR by TCRdb, which kept only in-frame beta chains. Rows with one shared CDR3 protein collapse into an entry with the most common genes and DNA. The sample includes roughly 1 million distinct CDR3 sequences, with under 30% observed a single time. The ten biggest clones cover 0.65% to 0.75% of the sample. These data also featured in a second study, about T cells of mothers and their children.

Sequenced: blood. These receptors all come from a girl aged 2-15 years in good health.

The chain is built from TRBV6-5 and TRBJ1-2; D ambiguous. V was shortened by 10 bases and J by 3 bases, with 9 bases between the two germline ends. The CDR3 spans 11 residues. Looked up from germline, CDR1 is MNHEY and CDR2 is SVGAGI. This chain's CDR3 is CATATDYGYTF. The DNA of the CDR3 is TGTGCCACCGCCACAGACTATGGCTACACCTTC.

V is TRBV29-1 and J is TRBJ2-5; TRBD2 matches at 8 bases. Losses at the gene ends were 8 bases for V and 2 bases for J; bases not matched to a gene: 7. This CDR3 comprises 13 residues. Germline V gene data show CDR1 as SQVTM and CDR2 as ANQGSEA. CDR3 protein: CSRLSGGQETQYF. CDR3 bases: TGCAGCAGGCTCTCGGGGGGGCAAGAGACCCAGTACTTC.

This clonotype was seen a single time. This chain connects TRBV7-9 to TRBJ1-2; TRBD1 matches at 7 bases. Germline trimming cut 4 bases from V and 14 bases from J; bases unmatched to any gene: 10. Germline assignment: CDR1 SEHNR and CDR2 FQNEAQ (reference sequence). The CDR3 extends over 12 amino acids. CDR3: CASSSENRGRTF. The CDR3 bases are TGTGCCAGCAGCTCGGAAAACAGGGGTAGGACCTTC.